Shown below are 4 T cell receptor beta chains from a single sample sequenced in a study of CD8 T cells in Susac syndrome. Reverse transcription used about 0.45 to 1 ug RNA and random hexamers. Using its own MiXCR run on the immunoSEQ multiplex PCR reads, TCRdb lists one record per CDR3 protein. Found here are roughly 190,000 distinct CDR3 sequences, approximately 93% of them singletons; the top ten hold 0.1%. The sequencing sample was made of CD4+ T cells from PBMCs. All receptors come from a human donor in good health.

This chain uses TRBV29-1 with TRBJ2-3; 13 bases align to TRBD2. CDR1 and CDR2 from the germline V gene are SQVTM and ANQGSEA. V trimming: 6 bases; J trimming: 5 bases; junction bases outside the gene matches: 2. The CDR3 sequence is 13 residues long. The CDR3, as DNA: TGCAGCGTACGGACTAGCGGGGGAGATACGCAGTATTTT. Amino acids: CSVRTSGGDTQYF.

The V gene is TRBV7-9, the J gene TRBJ1-2; no clear D. Germline V gene sequence: CDR1 SEHNR, CDR2 FQNEAQ (reference sequence). CDR3 length: 13 residues. V gave up 5 bases and J gave up 8 bases, with 15 bases separating them. The CDR3 here is CASSPIGEQGYTF. CDR3 nucleotide sequence: TGTGCCAGCAGCCCAATCGGGGAACAGGGCTACACCTTC.

The rearrangement links TRBV9 to TRBJ2-1, with TRBD1 identical over 7 bases. Germline CDR1 SGDLS, CDR2 YYNGEE. This CDR3 is 16 amino acids long. The ends lost 4 bases at V and 7 bases at J; junction bases unmatched: 14. The CDR3 sequence: CASSPSTGTARNEQFF. Here the CDR3 DNA reads TGTGCCAGCAGCCCCTCCACCGGGACAGCCCGTAATGAGCAGTTCTTC.

The genes are TRBV28 and TRBJ1-3, with unresolved D. Germline-derived CDR1 and CDR2 are MDHEN and SYDVKM. Trimming cost V 7 bases and J 0 bases, with 10 bases left between them. This CDR3 has 14 amino acids. CDR3 bases: TGTGCCAGCATGACGGGGAGCTCTGGAAACACCATATATTTT. Translating gives CASMTGSSGNTIYF.